This T cell receptor (beta chain) stems from a study of cytomegalovirus exposure and HLA in healthy donors. This clone was detected only a few times. 60 Vbeta and 13 Jbeta primers were used in PCR. Data came from immunoSEQ multiplex PCR; TCRdb stores just in-frame clones and leaves some out. Among roughly 160,000 clones listed, approximately 81% were seen once. This TCR was recovered from a male donor in good health and CMV-seronegative. Sequenced sample: PBMCs.

CDR3 loop: CASSQETGQGAYEQYF. For the CDR3, the DNA is TGCGCCAGCAGCCAAGAAACAGGGCAGGGCGCGTACGAGCAGTACTTC. The V and J genes are TRBV4-3 and TRBJ2-7; D is possibly TRBD1 (6 bases). The V gene lost 0 bases and the J gene lost 4 bases, with 16 bases spanning the gap. CDR1 is LGHNA and CDR2 is YSLEER in the germline V gene. The CDR3 sequence is 16 residues long.